This T cell receptor beta chain stems from a study of blood T cell repertoires in COVID-19. The junction had 15 bases not matched to a gene; V was cut back by 3 bases and J by 5 bases. CDR1 is LNHDA, CDR2 SQIVND, per germline (reference sequence). This CDR3 has 17 amino acids. Only in-frame clones appear in the TCRdb table, and some are missing; sequencing was by immunoSEQ multiplex PCR. The table shows approximately 63,000 clones, with more than 80% occurring only once. The sample holds one count of this clone. The receptor was isolated from a woman at least 80 years old with acute or convalescent COVID-19. The chain uses TRBV19 and TRBJ1-2, with TRBD1 identical over 7 bases. The sequenced sample consisted of peripheral blood. The CDR3 coding sequence is TGTGCCAGTAGTATGTATATAGGGACAGCAACCTCGTATGGCTACACCTTC. The encoded protein is CASSMYIGTATSYGYTF.